These 30 T cell receptor beta chains originate from one sample sequenced in a study of blood T cell repertoires in COVID-19. Profiled with immunoSEQ multiplex PCR; TCRdb holds only in-frame clones, not every one. The sample has over 200,000 clones, approximately 78% seen once. Sequencing used PBMCs or T cells enriched from blood (not recorded which). The receptors shown here come from a man between 35 and 55 years old who had recovered from COVID-19.

The chain employs TRBV19 and TRBJ2-7; possible D gene TRBD1, 5 bases. The V and J ends lost 3 bases and 5 bases respectively, with 11 bases between them. CDR1 and CDR2 from the germline V gene are LNHDA and SQIVND (reference sequence). This CDR3 is 13 amino acids long. CDR3 nucleotide sequence: TGTGCCAGTAGTATGTCTGGGGCCCACGAGCAGTACTTC. It is translated as CASSMSGAHEQYF. Full variable domain (outside the CDR3, taken from reference TRBV19 and TRBJ2-7): DGGITQSPKYLFRKEGQNVTLSCEQNLNHDAMYWYRQDPGQGLRLIYYSQIVNDFQKGDIAEGYSVSREKKESFPLTVTSAQKNPTAFYLCASSMSGAHEQYFGPGTRLTVT.

This chain uses TRBV18 with TRBJ2-7, with 7 bases matching TRBD2. After removal of 1 base from V and 5 bases from J, the junction contained 2 bases not matched to a gene. The germline V gene encodes CDR1 KGHSH and CDR2 LQKENI. The CDR3 covers 13 residues. The CDR3 DNA follows: TGTGCCAGCTCACCACGGGCGGGGGACGAGCAGTACTTC. Translation gives CASSPRAGDEQYF. Looking up the rest from reference TRBV18 and TRBJ2-7 gives the full variable domain: NAGVMQNPRHLVRRRGQEARLRCSPMKGHSHVYWYRQLPEEGLKFMVYLQKENIIDESGMPKERFSAEFPKEGPSILRIQQVVRGDSAAYFCASSPRAGDEQYFGPGTRLTVT.

The chain couples TRBV9 to TRBJ1-3; D not certain. Germline V gene lookup returns CDR1 SGDLS and CDR2 YYNGEE. Trimming stripped 4 bases from V and 6 bases from J, with 11 bases between. This CDR3 contains 13 residues. Here the CDR3 DNA reads TGTGCCAGCAGCCCCTGGAGGGAAAACACCATATATTTT. Its translation is CASSPWRENTIYF.

The chain has TRBV30 and TRBJ2-5; maybe TRBD2 (5 bases). V lost 2 bases and J lost 5, with 9 bases in between. Germline values: CDR1 GTSNPN, CDR2 SVGIG (reference sequence). The CDR3 totals 12 residues. This CDR3 reads CAWSLGEETQYF. The CDR3 DNA is TGTGCCTGGAGTCTCGGGGAGGAGACCCAGTACTTC. The full variable domain, completed using reference TRBV30 and TRBJ2-5, is SQTIHQWPATLVQPVGSPLSLECTVEGTSNPNLYWYRQAAGRGLQLLFYSVGIGQISSEVPQNLSASRPQDRQFILSSKKLLLSDSGFYLCAWSLGEETQYFGPGTRLLVL.

V is TRBV6-5 and J is TRBJ2-7, with TRBD2 matching over 7 bases. This CDR3 region has 12 residues. CDR1 and CDR2 (germline): MNHEY, SVGAGI. Germline trimming cut 7 bases from V and 3 bases from J; bases unmatched to any gene: 3. The CDR3 DNA follows: TGTGCCAGCACACCTAGCGGCTACGAGCAGTACTTC. Protein product: CASTPSGYEQYF.

The genes are TRBV5-1 and TRBJ1-6; possible D gene TRBD1, 5 bases. Between the trimmed V and J ends, which lost 2 bases and 8 bases, there was a span of 11 bases. The CDR3 covers 14 residues. Germline CDR1 is SGHRS and CDR2 is YFSETQ. CDR3 sequence reads: CASSFQGEYSPLHF. CDR3 coding DNA: TGCGCCAGCAGCTTCCAGGGTGAATATTCACCCCTCCACTTT.

The chain employs TRBV19 and TRBJ2-7, with D uncertain. The CDR3 contains 13 residues. Trimming stripped 3 bases from V and 3 bases from J, with 9 bases between. Looked up from germline, CDR1 is LNHDA and CDR2 is SQIVND (reference sequence). CDR3 loop: CASSIGSGYEQYF. CDR3 bases: TGTGCCAGTAGTATTGGCAGTGGCTACGAGCAGTACTTC.

The rearrangement joins TRBV19 to TRBJ1-2, with D maybe TRBD1 (5 bases). Germline loops: CDR1 LNHDA, CDR2 SQIVND (reference sequence). With 7 bases removed from V and 2 bases from J, the gap between germline ends came to 5 bases. The CDR3 spans 11 residues. This CDR3 reads CASKGNYGYTF. The CDR3 DNA sequence: TGTGCCAGTAAGGGGAACTATGGCTACACCTTC.

J is TRBJ2-7 and V is TRBV19, with D possibly TRBD2 on 6 matching bases. Germline loops: CDR1 LNHDA, CDR2 SQIVND (reference sequence). Trimming cost V 4 bases and J 2 bases, with 9 bases left between them. This CDR3 contains 13 residues. The chain's CDR3 is CASSRDLTYEQYF. Here the CDR3 DNA reads TGTGCCAGTAGTAGGGACTTAACCTACGAGCAGTACTTC.

This clone was seen once. This chain connects TRBV19 to TRBJ1-5, with D unclear. The CDR3 has 13 residues. Germline loops: CDR1 LNHDA, CDR2 SQIVND (reference sequence). Trimming pared 6 bases from V and 9 bases from J, leaving 15 bases between. Here the CDR3 DNA reads TGTGCCAGTAGGCCTAAGACCCGGGGGCCCCAGCATTTT. It codes for CASRPKTRGPQHF.

This clone has only one observation. The chain employs TRBV4-1 and TRBJ1-2; D is unresolved. CDR1 and CDR2 from the germline V gene are MGHRA and YSYEKL. CDR3 length: 13 residues. The V gene lost 1 base and the J gene lost 8 bases, with 11 bases spanning the gap. CDR3: CASSQVGGGGYTF. CDR3 DNA sequence: TGCGCCAGCAGCCAAGTGGGAGGCGGCGGCTACACCTTC.

The chain joins TRBV9 to TRBJ2-7, with 11 bases that match TRBD1. CDR1 SGDLS and CDR2 YYNGEE come from the germline V gene. The CDR3 extends over 15 amino acids. Trimming removed 4 bases from V and 3 bases from J; junction bases left unmatched: 6. DNA of the CDR3: TGTGCCAGCAGCCCCACCGGGACAGGGGGCTACGAGCAGTACTTC. Translation gives CASSPTGTGGYEQYF.

In this sample, this clone turned up many times. The chain employs TRBV6-4 and TRBJ2-3; no reliable D call. Germline V gene lookup returns CDR1 MRHNA and CDR2 SNTAGT. V lost 5 bases to trimming and J lost 3 bases, with 9 bases between them. There are 13 residues in the CDR3. CDR3 in DNA: TGTGCCAGCAGTCCCACCGGGACAGATACGCAGTATTTT. It is translated as CASSPTGTDTQYF.

The V gene is TRBV29-1, the J gene TRBJ1-2; TRBD1 aligns across 8 bases. V was pared by 3 bases and J by 2 bases, with 11 bases of the junction left unmatched. The CDR3 runs 16 residues. The V gene's germline CDR1 is SQVTM and CDR2 ANQGSEA. The CDR3 sequence: CSVEAAGGAKNYGYTF. In nucleotides, the CDR3 is TGCAGCGTTGAGGCGGCAGGGGGCGCGAAGAACTATGGCTACACCTTC.

This clone was counted a few times. The chain has TRBV6-4 and TRBJ2-2, with D possibly being TRBD2 (5 bases). The CDR3 sequence is 16 residues long. Trimming stripped 3 bases from V and 3 bases from J, with 14 bases between. Germline CDR1 and CDR2: MRHNA and SNTAGT. CDR3 DNA sequence: TGTGCCAGCAGTGATGGGCCCGGAGGCGACACCGGGGAGCTGTTTTTT. Encoded protein: CASSDGPGGDTGELFF.

This clone showed up just a few times. The rearrangement uses TRBV9 and TRBJ1-4; D gene ambiguous. The CDR3 has 15 residues. Germline V gene sequence: CDR1 SGDLS, CDR2 YYNGEE. The germline V and J ends were trimmed by 0 bases and 0 bases, with 6 bases remaining between them. The CDR3 region is CASSVGHTTNEKLFF. CDR3 nucleotide sequence: TGTGCCAGCAGCGTAGGACATACAACTAATGAAAAACTGTTTTTT.

A few counts support this clone. V gene TRBV27 combines with J gene TRBJ1-2, with D perhaps matching TRBD1 (5 bases). The length of the CDR3 is 17 residues. CDR1 and CDR2 (germline): MNHEY, SMNVEV (reference sequence). With 2 bases removed from V and 4 bases from J, the gap between germline ends came to 20 bases. The CDR3 reads CASSLEPGGTISYGYTF. The DNA of the CDR3 is TGTGCCAGCAGTTTAGAGCCCGGGGGGACGATCTCCTATGGCTACACCTTC.

This chain joins TRBV9 and TRBJ1-2, with D perhaps matching TRBD1 (5 bases). CDR1 and CDR2 from the germline V gene are SGDLS and YYNGEE. V lost 3 bases and J 4 bases, leaving 10 bases between the germline ends. The CDR3 is 13 amino acids. Written as DNA, the CDR3 is TGTGCCAGCAGCGGCGGGAGGGGCTATGGCTACACCTTC. This codes for CASSGGRGYGYTF.

The chain is built from TRBV2 and TRBJ1-2; perhaps TRBD1 as D (6 bases). Germline CDR1 reads SNHLY; CDR2 reads FYNNEI. This CDR3 comprises 16 residues. V was pared by 4 bases and J by 0 bases, with 15 bases between. The CDR3: CASSGVGQLANYGYTF. CDR3 bases: TGTGCCAGCAGTGGGGTTGGACAGCTAGCTAACTATGGCTACACCTTC.

This chain joins TRBV6-5 and TRBJ1-5; unclear D gene. CDR3 length: 13 residues. Germline V gene sequence: CDR1 MNHEY, CDR2 SVGAGI. V shed 6 bases and J shed 5 bases, with 11 bases lying between them. The CDR3 DNA is TGTGCCAGCAGACCACTCGGGGATCAGCCCCAGCATTTT. Translation: CASRPLGDQPQHF.

This clone was picked up one time. J is TRBJ1-1 and V is TRBV9, with TRBD1 as a possible D gene (6 bases). Germline CDR1 and CDR2: SGDLS and YYNGEE. Deletions cut 5 bases from V and 0 bases from J, with 11 bases between. The CDR3 runs to 14 residues. CDR3 nucleotide sequence: TGTGCCAGCAGTAACACAGGGATGAACACTGAAGCTTTCTTT. This gives the protein CASSNTGMNTEAFF.

V is TRBV6-5 and J is TRBJ1-5; the D gene is possibly TRBD1 (6 bases). Trimming shortened V by 8 bases and J by 3 bases, and 17 bases separated the two germline ends. The CDR3 consists of 15 residues. The germline V gene has CDR1 MNHEY and CDR2 SVGAGI. The CDR3 protein is CASGRGQSPNQPQHF. CDR3 bases: TGTGCCAGCGGGAGAGGACAGTCTCCCAATCAGCCCCAGCATTTT.

The rearrangement uses TRBV30 and TRBJ2-7, with 8 bases that match TRBD1. The CDR3 is made up of 14 amino acids. Germline CDR1 GTSNPN, CDR2 SVGIG (reference sequence). V gave up 2 bases and J gave up 0 bases; unmatched junction bases: 3. This chain's CDR3 is CAWSKTGGSYEQYF. CDR3 nucleotides: TGTGCCTGGAGTAAAACAGGGGGCTCCTACGAGCAGTACTTC.

This clone was seen only a few times. This chain connects TRBV4-2 to TRBJ1-2, with unresolved D. V lost 4 bases to trimming and J lost 5 bases, with 17 bases between them. This CDR3 spans 15 amino acids. Germline-derived CDR1 and CDR2 are LGHNA and YNFKEQ. The CDR3 bases are TGTGCCAGCAGCCCAAATGAGGGCGCTTTTTATGGCTACACCTTC. Its protein product is CASSPNEGAFYGYTF.

This chain links TRBV7-9 with TRBJ2-1; 10 nucleotides align to TRBD1. With 4 bases clipped from V and 8 bases from J, the junction kept 8 bases outside the gene matches. CDR3 size: 15 residues. Germline V gene sequence: CDR1 SEHNR, CDR2 FQNEAQ (reference sequence). The CDR3 DNA reads as TGTGCCAGCAGCTGGGGACAGGGGAACGTAGATGAGCAGTTCTTC. This sequence encodes CASSWGQGNVDEQFF.

This clone turned up a few times. Other DNA sequences in this sample translate to the same CDR3. The chain uses TRBV7-9 and TRBJ2-7; 9 nucleotides line up with TRBD1. The CDR3 contains 14 residues. Trimming took 3 bases from V and 2 from J; bases not matched to a gene: 2. Germline V gene sequence: CDR1 SEHNR, CDR2 FQNEAQ (reference sequence). This chain's CDR3 is CASSFRDRAYEQYF. The CDR3 DNA reads as TGTGCCAGCAGCTTCCGGGACAGGGCCTACGAGCAGTACTTC.

The chain is built from TRBV30 and TRBJ1-2; the D gene is possibly TRBD1 (5 bases). The CDR3 spans 17 residues. V lost 2 bases to trimming and J lost 0 bases, with 19 bases between them. CDR1 is GTSNPN and CDR2 is SVGIG in the germline V gene (reference sequence). CDR3 sequence: CAWSRSPSRDSNYGYTF. The CDR3 DNA follows: TGTGCCTGGAGTCGGAGTCCAAGCCGGGACTCTAACTATGGCTACACCTTC.

The chain has TRBV2 and TRBJ1-5; the D gene is possibly TRBD1 (5 bases). CDR1 and CDR2 (germline): SNHLY, FYNNEI. The ends were cut back, 3 bases at V and 6 bases at J, with 15 bases in the middle. The CDR3 consists of 15 residues. The CDR3 DNA is TGTGCCAGCAGTGACTTTGGTGCGGGGACTCAGCCCCAGCATTTT. Its translation: CASSDFGAGTQPQHF.

V is TRBV6-5 and J is TRBJ1-2, with 9 positions matching TRBD1. Trimming at V came to 6 bases and at J to 4 bases, leaving 6 bases not matched to a gene. CDR3 length: 14 residues. Germline V gene data show CDR1 as MNHEY and CDR2 as SVGAGI. CDR3 sequence: CASRGTGGGYGYTF. CDR3 DNA sequence: TGTGCCAGCAGGGGCACAGGGGGCGGCTATGGCTACACCTTC.

This chain links TRBV7-9 with TRBJ1-5; D is perhaps TRBD1 (6 bases). CDR3 size: 14 residues. The germline V gene encodes CDR1 SEHNR and CDR2 FQNEAQ (reference sequence). The V end was cut by 1 base, the J end by 4 bases, with 8 bases between. CDR3 nucleotide sequence: TGTGCCAGCAGCTTAGACAGGGTAAATCAGCCCCAGCATTTT. Translated, it gives CASSLDRVNQPQHF.